The 9 T cell receptor beta chains below come from one sample, sequenced in a study of blood T cell repertoires in COVID-19. Libraries were prepared by immunoSEQ multiplex PCR; TCRdb keeps only in-frame clonotypes and omits some of them. The sample lists some 380,000 clones, roughly 86% occurring once. Sequenced input: PBMCs or T cells enriched from blood (not recorded which). These receptors were taken from a woman aged 40 to 50 with acute COVID-19.

The chain employs TRBV29-1 and TRBJ2-1; 14 nucleotides line up with TRBD2. The CDR3 extends over 15 amino acids. Trimming at V came to 6 bases and at J to 4 bases, leaving 5 bases not matched to a gene. CDR1 is SQVTM, CDR2 ANQGSEA, per germline. CDR3 in amino acids: CSVRLAGGPYNEQFF. The CDR3 DNA reads as TGCAGCGTCCGACTAGCGGGGGGGCCGTACAATGAGCAGTTCTTC.

The chain joins TRBV25-1 to TRBJ2-1; 7 bases line up with TRBD1. The V gene's germline CDR1 is MGHDK and CDR2 SYGVNS. J was trimmed by 8 bases and V by 6 bases; bases with no gene match: 16. The CDR3 runs 16 residues. CDR3 nucleotides: TGTGCCAGCAGCCCCGTCTTGACAGGGCTTTTCGATGAGCAGTTCTTC. Translating gives CASSPVLTGLFDEQFF.

The rearrangement joins TRBV6-5 to TRBJ1-1, with D possibly matching TRBD1 (5 bases). Per the germline V gene, CDR1 is MNHEY and CDR2 is SVGAGI. The V and J ends lost 8 bases and 7 bases respectively, with 17 bases between them. CDR3 length: 13 amino acids. The CDR3 DNA follows: TGTGCCAGCCAAAACCCCGGGGGACTTGAAGCTTTCTTT. It translates to CASQNPGGLEAFF.

This chain joins TRBV10-3 and TRBJ1-1; D call uncertain. This CDR3 comprises 13 residues. Germline CDR1 reads ENHRY; CDR2 reads SYGVKD. V lost 4 bases and J 4 bases, leaving 10 bases between the germline ends. The CDR3 loop is CAISVEGSTEAFF. The CDR3 nucleotides read TGTGCCATCAGTGTGGAGGGATCCACTGAAGCTTTCTTT.

The chain's CDR3 is CAISESKGQGYGYTF. CDR3 sequence (DNA): TGTGCCATCAGTGAGTCGAAGGGACAGGGATATGGCTACACCTTC. The chain links TRBV10-3 to TRBJ1-2; 9 bases are shared with TRBD1. The CDR3 runs 15 residues. With V trimmed by 0 bases and J by 5 bases, 4 bases remained unmatched. Germline loops: CDR1 ENHRY, CDR2 SYGVKD.

The J gene is TRBJ1-1, the V gene TRBV23-1; 7 bases agree with TRBD1. TRBV23-1 is sorted into the ORF group, with uncertain function. CDR3 length equals 15 residues. Trimming removed 2 bases from V and 1 base from J; junction bases left unmatched: 4. CDR3 region: CASSQPRDRNTEAFF. The CDR3 DNA reads TGCGCCAGCAGTCAACCCCGGGACAGGAACACTGAAGCTTTCTTT.

This clone occurred a few times. This chain joins TRBV20-1 and TRBJ1-6; a possible D gene is TRBD1 (6 bases). V dropped 5 bases and J dropped 16 bases, with 15 bases sitting between them. The CDR3 is 11 residues long. Germline loops: CDR1 DFQATT, CDR2 SNEGSKA (reference sequence). In DNA, the CDR3 is TGCAGTGCTCCCGTCGGGACACTTCTCCACTTT. This translates into CSAPVGTLLHF.

The rearrangement joins TRBV2 to TRBJ1-2; possibly TRBD1 for D (5 bases). The CDR3 contains 14 residues. The ends were cut back, 7 bases at V and 2 bases at J, with 14 bases in the middle. Looked up from germline, CDR1 is SNHLY and CDR2 is FYNNEI. DNA for the CDR3: TGTGCCAGCACCTTCGGGGGGACCAACTATGGCTACACCTTC. It codes for CASTFGGTNYGYTF.

V and J are TRBV6-5 and TRBJ2-2, with D unclear. Trimming took off 0 bases at V and 2 bases at J, with 10 bases between the two ends. This CDR3 has 16 residues. Germline-derived CDR1 and CDR2 are MNHEY and SVGAGI. CDR3 residues: CASSYSYLLNTGELFF. CDR3 coding DNA: TGTGCCAGCAGTTACTCGTACCTACTAAACACCGGGGAGCTGTTTTTT.